This T cell receptor (beta chain) was observed in a study of blood T cell repertoires in COVID-19. In germline, CDR1 is SGHNT, CDR2 YYREEE (reference sequence). The V end lost 4 bases, the J end lost 5 bases, and 15 bases lay between the germline ends. The CDR3 loop spans 14 amino acids. Generated by immunoSEQ multiplex PCR, the TCRdb table keeps only in-frame clones and is missing some. This table has about 98,000 clones, roughly 80% appearing once. The chain employs TRBV5-4 and TRBJ1-2; maybe TRBD1 (5 bases). Source material: peripheral blood. This sequence originates from a woman of 80 years or more with acute or convalescent COVID-19. The chain's CDR3 is CASSPGGERYGYTF. The CDR3 DNA reads as TGTGCCAGCAGCCCCGGAGGGGAGAGGTATGGCTACACCTTC.